This T cell receptor beta chain came from a study of beta chain features in type 1 diabetes. Notes on the study in general: In the patient group, naive, central memory and Treg TCRB repertoires seemed more alike than in the healthy donor group. Type 1 diabetes patients showed a moderate but significant shortening of TCRB CDR3s in all four CD4+ subsets.

Sorting based on CD45RO/CCR7/CD25/CD127/CD95/CD27 separated CD4+ naive, central memory, regulatory and stem cell-like memory cells. The authors reverse transcribed all of the isolated RNA, so sequencing captured expressed TCRB transcripts. Libraries were prepared by immunoSEQ multiplex PCR; TCRdb keeps only in-frame clonotypes and omits some of them. The sample lists over 350,000 clones, approximately 16% seen once, with about 0.018% in the top ten. Points on this clone: The target antigen is unknown.

The specimen sequenced was naive CD4+ T cells from blood. The TCR sequence derives from a woman younger than 30 in good health.

The CDR3 DNA reads as TGCGCCAGCAGCCAAGAGGGACAGGGGTCTGGGGCCAACGTCCTGACTTTC. This translates into CASSQEGQGSGANVLTF. The chain recombines TRBV4-1 with TRBJ2-6; 10 nucleotides align to TRBD1. V dropped 0 bases and J dropped 1; count of bases not matched to a gene: 0. Germline values: CDR1 MGHRA, CDR2 YSYEKL. The CDR3 runs 17 residues.